This T cell receptor (beta chain) was observed in a study of cytomegalovirus exposure and HLA in healthy donors. Each donor's status was that of a healthy bone marrow donor. The PCR had 60 Vbeta and 13 Jbeta primers. Clones were read by immunoSEQ multiplex PCR, and TCRdb kept only the in-frame ones, dropping some. This listing includes about 140,000 clones. Material for sequencing was PBMCs. The receptor comes from a woman aged 18-29 years in good health and CMV-seronegative.

CDR3 DNA: TGCAGCGTTCAGACTAGCCGAGCCGAGCAGTACTTC. Translating gives CSVQTSRAEQYF. V is TRBV29-1 and J is TRBJ2-7, with 7 bases that match TRBD2. Trimming took 5 bases from V and 6 from J; bases not matched to a gene: 7. The length of the CDR3 is 12 residues. Looked up from germline, CDR1 is SQVTM and CDR2 is ANQGSEA.